Below, 26 T cell receptor beta chains from the same sample are listed, as sequenced in a study of blood T cell repertoires in COVID-19. Method: immunoSEQ multiplex PCR; TCRdb's copy keeps in-frame clones and lacks some. The sample lists about 89,000 clones, around 87% occurring once. Sample: peripheral blood. These receptors were collected from a male donor with acute or convalescent COVID-19.

J is TRBJ2-7 and V is TRBV2; possibly TRBD1 for D (6 bases). V lost 8 bases to trimming and J lost 3 bases, with 17 bases between them. This CDR3 contains 14 residues. Germline-derived CDR1 and CDR2 are SNHLY and FYNNEI. The CDR3 coding sequence is TGTGCCAGCGCAGAGAGGACAGAGGTCTACGAGCAGTACTTC. Translation: CASAERTEVYEQYF.

This chain connects TRBV15 to TRBJ2-1; TRBD2 might be the D (5 bases). Germline lookup yields CDR1 LNHNV and CDR2 YYDKDF (reference sequence). Deletions cut 5 bases from V and 5 bases from J, with 28 bases between. This CDR3 is 19 amino acids long. CDR3: CATSGGPTLSVVPNNEQFF. The CDR3 nucleotides are TGTGCCACCAGCGGAGGACCGACTTTATCGGTGGTACCCAACAATGAGCAGTTCTTC.

The V and J genes are TRBV7-6 and TRBJ2-2; TRBD1 matches 12 bases. CDR3 size: 15 residues. The germline gives CDR1 SGHVS, CDR2 FNYEAQ. V shed 3 bases, J shed 6 bases, and the junction held 2 bases outside the gene matches. The CDR3 bases are TGTGCCAGCAGCTTGGGACAGGGGGCCCCCGGGGAGCTGTTTTTT. Protein sequence: CASSLGQGAPGELFF.

CDR3 sequence (DNA): TGTGCCAGCAGTTTTTCCCGGGTGGAGACCCAGTACTTC. Translation gives CASSFSRVETQYF. This chain joins TRBV12-3 or TRBV12-4 and TRBJ2-5, with D unclear. CDR3 length equals 13 residues. With 3 bases removed from V and 5 bases from J, the gap between germline ends came to 10 bases.

The V gene is TRBV18, the J gene TRBJ1-2; D remains unclear. The CDR3 has 13 amino acids. Trimming removed 0 bases at V and 5 bases at J, with 7 bases between. The germline gives CDR1 KGHSH, CDR2 LQKENI. The CDR3 loop is CASSPPTGYGYTF. As DNA, the CDR3 is TGTGCCAGCTCACCACCGACGGGGTATGGCTACACCTTC. Full variable domain (rest looked up from reference TRBV18 and TRBJ1-2): NAGVMQNPRHLVRRRGQEARLRCSPMKGHSHVYWYRQLPEEGLKFMVYLQKENIIDESGMPKERFSAEFPKEGPSILRIQQVVRGDSAAYFCASSPPTGYGYTFGSGTRLTVV.

This clone was picked up a small number of times. The chain employs TRBV19 and TRBJ2-3, with D possibly being TRBD2 (7 bases). The V and J ends lost 7 bases and 6 bases respectively, with 17 bases between them. The CDR3 runs to 14 residues. Germline CDR1 is LNHDA and CDR2 is SQIVND (reference sequence). CDR3 protein: CASKGRGPTDTQYF. The CDR3 DNA is TGTGCCAGTAAGGGGCGGGGGCCCACGGATACGCAGTATTTT.

In this sample, this clone turned up a few times. The chain combines TRBV5-1 with TRBJ1-4; 11 nucleotides agree with TRBD1. Germline V gives CDR1 SGHRS, CDR2 YFSETQ. The CDR3 consists of 15 residues. After removal of 3 bases from V and 7 bases from J, the junction contained 5 bases not matched to a gene. The CDR3 here is CASSSTGQGVEKLFF. The CDR3 bases are TGCGCCAGCAGCTCGACGGGACAGGGGGTTGAAAAACTGTTTTTT.

V is TRBV7-9 and J is TRBJ1-2; 9 bases agree with TRBD1. This CDR3 has 16 residues. With 1 base clipped from V and 7 bases from J, the junction kept 10 bases outside the gene matches. Looked up from germline, CDR1 is SEHNR and CDR2 is FQNEAQ (reference sequence). CDR3 nucleotides: TGTGCCAGCAGCTTAGAAGAGAAGGTGGACAGGGGTGGCTACACCTTC. Translated, it gives CASSLEEKVDRGGYTF.

This clone occurred once. This sequence joins TRBV5-1 and TRBJ2-3; 10 bases are shared with TRBD1. CDR1 is SGHRS, CDR2 YFSETQ, per germline. The CDR3 sequence is 15 residues long. After removal of 5 bases from V and 3 bases from J, the junction contained 6 bases not matched to a gene. The DNA of the CDR3 is TGCGCCAGCAGACCACCGGGACAGGGGACAGATACGCAGTATTTT. It codes for CASRPPGQGTDTQYF.

The rearrangement joins TRBV9 to TRBJ1-2; D may be TRBD1 (6 bases). The CDR3 sequence is 16 residues long. From germline, CDR1 is SGDLS and CDR2 YYNGEE. The V end was cut by 0 bases, the J end by 4 bases, with 16 bases between. CDR3 loop: CASSVEEDDRRYGYTF. The CDR3 nucleotides are TGTGCCAGCAGCGTAGAGGAAGACGACAGGCGCTATGGCTACACCTTC.

The chain employs TRBV5-1 and TRBJ1-6; possibly TRBD1 for D (6 bases). V lost 4 bases to trimming and J lost 10 bases, with 18 bases between them. CDR3 length equals 15 residues. Per germline, CDR1 SGHRS and CDR2 YFSETQ. The CDR3 region has the DNA TGCGCCAGCAGCCTTCCCGGGACCCAGGGGTCACCCCTCCACTTT. Translated: CASSLPGTQGSPLHF.

The CDR3 nucleotides are TGCGCCAGCAGCTTGGCTATGGACGGGAATGGCTACACCTTC. Amino acids: CASSLAMDGNGYTF. V is TRBV5-1 and J is TRBJ1-2, with D hard to call. The CDR3 has 14 amino acids. The germline gives CDR1 SGHRS, CDR2 YFSETQ. Trimming removed 0 bases at V and 6 bases at J, with 12 bases between. The full variable domain, completed using reference TRBV5-1 and TRBJ1-2, is KAGVTQTPRYLIKTRGQQVTLSCSPISGHRSVSWYQQTPGQGLQFLFEYFSETQRNKGNFPGRFSGRQFSNSRSEMNVSTLELGDSALYLCASSLAMDGNGYTFGSGTRLTVV.

In this sample, this clone turned up a few times. The chain links TRBV19 to TRBJ1-2; D not resolved. Germline V gene sequence: CDR1 LNHDA, CDR2 SQIVND (reference sequence). This CDR3 spans 14 amino acids. The V end lost 6 bases, the J end lost 4 bases, and 15 bases lay between the germline ends. The CDR3 reads CASREAGTLYGYTF. The CDR3 DNA follows: TGTGCCAGTAGGGAGGCAGGAACCCTCTATGGCTACACCTTC.

The rearrangement joins TRBV10-3 to TRBJ1-5, with 9 bases identical to TRBD1. CDR1 and CDR2 from the germline V gene are ENHRY and SYGVKD. Germline trimming cut 4 bases from V and 3 bases from J; bases unmatched to any gene: 1. The CDR3 has 14 residues. This chain's CDR3 is CAISGQGDNQPQHF. CDR3 DNA: TGTGCCATCAGTGGACAGGGGGACAATCAGCCCCAGCATTTT.

This clone appeared a single time. V gene TRBV7-2 combines with J gene TRBJ1-2; D is unclear. The germline V gene has CDR1 SGHTA and CDR2 FQGNSA. CDR3 length: 14 residues. V lost 6 bases and J lost 7, with 18 bases in between. CDR3 region: CASRAQEAIGGYTF. CDR3 DNA sequence: TGTGCCAGCAGGGCCCAGGAGGCGATTGGTGGCTACACCTTC.

The chain is built from TRBV27 and TRBJ2-3; possibly TRBD1 for D (6 bases). Trimming took off 6 bases at V and 6 bases at J, with 13 bases between the two ends. Per the germline V gene, CDR1 is MNHEY and CDR2 is SMNVEV (reference sequence). The length of the CDR3 is 13 residues. The CDR3 DNA sequence: TGTGCCAGCAGGGGTACAGGGCTGGATACGCAGTATTTT. It translates to CASRGTGLDTQYF.

This chain connects TRBV7-4 to TRBJ1-5; the match to TRBD1 covers 8 bases. This CDR3 spans 15 amino acids. CDR1 SGHVT and CDR2 SQSDAQ come from the germline V gene. The J segment lost 9 bases and the V segment lost 5 bases, leaving 12 bases of the junction unmatched. The CDR3 DNA sequence: TGTGCCAGCAGCCCACTGGTCCCGGGACAGGCGCCCCAGCATTTT. Its translation: CASSPLVPGQAPQHF.

This clone showed up just once. The chain recombines TRBV6-5 with TRBJ2-4; TRBD1 aligns across 7 bases. This CDR3 contains 15 residues. Germline V gene data show CDR1 as MNHEY and CDR2 as SVGAGI. V lost 6 bases, J lost 3 bases, and 8 bases stayed unmatched. The CDR3: CASRTRGQNKNIQYF. The CDR3 region has the DNA TGTGCCAGCAGAACCCGGGGACAGAACAAAAACATTCAGTACTTC.

The chain combines TRBV7-2 with TRBJ2-2; D possibly corresponds to TRBD1 (6 bases). The CDR3 spans 16 residues. V lost 6 bases and J 1 base, leaving 15 bases between the germline ends. The germline V gene has CDR1 SGHTA and CDR2 FQGNSA. This CDR3 is CASSRQGGQNTGELFF. The CDR3 nucleotides read TGTGCCAGCAGTCGTCAAGGGGGTCAGAACACCGGGGAGCTGTTTTTT.

This clone came up a few times. The chain joins TRBV3-1 (or the pseudogene TRBV3-2) to TRBJ2-7, with a weak D call TRBD1 (5 bases). V lost 5 bases, J lost 4 bases, and 24 bases lay in between. The CDR3 extends over 17 amino acids. Germline V gives CDR1 LGHDT, CDR2 YNNKEL (reference sequence). CDR3 sequence reads: CASSSSSQGMLRYEQYF. The CDR3 DNA follows: TGTGCCAGCAGCTCCTCTAGTCAGGGTATGCTAAGGTACGAGCAGTACTTC.

The chain has TRBV2 and TRBJ1-5; D is unresolved. Germline loops: CDR1 SNHLY, CDR2 FYNNEI. The CDR3 has 12 amino acids. Trimming cost V 5 bases and J 4 bases, with 6 bases left between them. The DNA for the CDR3 is TGTGCCAGCAGTCCCAATAATCAGCCCCAGCATTTT. Its protein is CASSPNNQPQHF. The whole variable domain, filled in from reference TRBV2 and TRBJ1-5, reads EPEVTQTPSHQVTQMGQEVILRCVPISNHLYFYWYRQILGQKVEFLVSFYNNEISEKSEIFDDQFSVERPDGSNFTLKIRSTKLEDSAMYFCASSPNNQPQHFGDGTRLSIL.

This clone was observed a single time. This rearrangement joins TRBV3-1 (or the pseudogene TRBV3-2) to TRBJ2-7; maybe TRBD1 (6 bases). The CDR3 runs to 15 residues. The V and J ends lost 2 bases and 0 bases respectively, with 11 bases between them. Germline V gene sequence: CDR1 LGHDT, CDR2 YNNKEL (reference sequence). The chain's CDR3 is CASSQWGRSSYEQYF. The CDR3 DNA is TGTGCCAGCAGCCAATGGGGGCGCTCCTCCTACGAGCAGTACTTC.

The CDR3 sequence is CASSFRRLAGTYNEQFF. The CDR3 nucleotides are TGTGCCAGCAGTTTTCGACGACTAGCGGGGACATACAATGAGCAGTTCTTC. This chain connects TRBV27 to TRBJ2-1, with 11 bases lining up with TRBD2. V trimming: 3 bases; J trimming: 4 bases; junction bases outside the gene matches: 8. CDR3 length equals 17 residues. CDR1 and CDR2 from the germline V gene are MNHEY and SMNVEV (reference sequence).

This clone appeared a single time. This rearrangement joins TRBV2 to TRBJ2-3; TRBD2 matches 11 bases. The CDR3 is 15 residues long. J gave up 9 bases and V 6 bases, and 11 bases lay outside the gene matches. The V gene's germline CDR1 is SNHLY and CDR2 FYNNEI. The CDR3 DNA reads TGTGCCAGCAGGCCCCTAGCGGGGGGAACTCTCACGCAGTATTTT. As protein: CASRPLAGGTLTQYF. Variable domain in full (rest from reference TRBV2 and TRBJ2-3): EPEVTQTPSHQVTQMGQEVILRCVPISNHLYFYWYRQILGQKVEFLVSFYNNEISEKSEIFDDQFSVERPDGSNFTLKIRSTKLEDSAMYFCASRPLAGGTLTQYFGPGTRLTVL.

The V and J genes are TRBV3-1 (or the pseudogene TRBV3-2) and TRBJ2-2, with 8 bases lining up with TRBD2. CDR3 size: 16 residues. Unmatched junction bases numbered 4, after V lost 4 bases and J lost 0 bases. Germline values: CDR1 LGHDT, CDR2 YNNKEL (reference sequence). CDR3 sequence reads: CASSPVLAANTGELFF. The CDR3 coding sequence is TGTGCCAGCAGCCCAGTACTAGCGGCGAACACCGGGGAGCTGTTTTTT.

This clone has a single count. The J gene is TRBJ2-3, the V gene TRBV7-8, with 8 positions matching TRBD1. The CDR3 is 15 residues long. The germline CDR1 and CDR2 sequences are SGHVS and FQNEAQ. Trimming cost V 2 bases and J 0 bases; bases outside gene matches: 1. CDR3 region: CASSLRQGSTDTQYF. CDR3 DNA: TGTGCCAGCAGCTTAAGACAGGGGAGCACAGATACGCAGTATTTT.